The 7 T cell receptor beta chains below come from one sample, sequenced in a study of blood T cell repertoires in COVID-19. This table comes from immunoSEQ multiplex PCR, and its TCRdb copy is limited to in-frame clones, with some not included. The data hold a few hundred thousand clones, with about 89% observed a single time. The sample taken for sequencing was peripheral blood. The receptors here all came from a man aged 40-49 years who had recovered from COVID-19.

This sequence joins TRBV27 and TRBJ2-1, with TRBD2 matching 7 bases. The CDR3 runs to 13 residues. Per the germline V gene, CDR1 is MNHEY and CDR2 is SMNVEV (reference sequence). Trimming at V came to 5 bases and at J to 9 bases, leaving 7 bases not matched to a gene. CDR3 loop: CASSRTSATEQFF. CDR3 nucleotides: TGTGCCAGCAGTCGTACTAGCGCGACTGAGCAGTTCTTC.

The chain joins TRBV6-5 to TRBJ1-1; D ambiguous. Germline V gene lookup returns CDR1 MNHEY and CDR2 SVGAGI. The CDR3 sequence is 13 residues long. V lost 6 bases and J lost 1, with 9 bases in between. CDR3 protein: CASRPAGNTEAFF. Written as DNA, the CDR3 is TGTGCCAGCAGACCGGCGGGGAACACTGAAGCTTTCTTT.

The DNA for the CDR3 is TGTGCCAGCAGCTACAGCGGTCTCCCCTACGAGCAGTACTTC. It yields the protein CASSYSGLPYEQYF. The rearrangement joins TRBV7-2 to TRBJ2-7, with D possibly TRBD2 on 5 matching bases. In germline, CDR1 is SGHTA, CDR2 FQGNSA. This CDR3 region has 14 residues. With 4 bases removed from V and 2 bases from J, the gap between germline ends came to 12 bases. Variable domain in full (rest from reference TRBV7-2 and TRBJ2-7): GAGVSQSPSNKVTEKGKDVELRCDPISGHTALYWYRQSLGQGLEFLIYFQGNSAPDKSGLPSDRFSAERTGGSVSTLTIQRTQQEDSAVYLCASSYSGLPYEQYFGPGTRLTVT.

This clone appeared once. The chain combines TRBV4-2 with TRBJ2-2, with 10 bases aligning to TRBD2. The CDR3 runs 18 residues. Germline trimming cut 4 bases from V and 4 bases from J; bases unmatched to any gene: 12. From germline, CDR1 is LGHNA and CDR2 YNFKEQ. The CDR3 sequence: CASSRRLAGDSSTGELFF. The CDR3 region has the DNA TGTGCCAGCAGCCGTAGGCTAGCGGGAGATTCAAGCACCGGGGAGCTGTTTTTT.

The chain employs TRBV5-1 and TRBJ2-7; D may be TRBD2 (5 bases). Germline CDR1 and CDR2: SGHRS and YFSETQ. Deletions cut 2 bases from V and 0 bases from J, with 9 bases between. The CDR3 consists of 14 residues. The CDR3 spells CASSFRGSSYEQYF. The CDR3 DNA follows: TGCGCCAGCAGCTTCCGGGGAAGCTCCTACGAGCAGTACTTC.

The V and J genes are TRBV18 and TRBJ1-5, with TRBD1 matching over 8 bases. Looked up from germline, CDR1 is KGHSH and CDR2 is LQKENI. This CDR3 contains 13 residues. V dropped 6 bases and J dropped 5; count of bases not matched to a gene: 3. CDR3 region: CASSGTGDQPQHF. CDR3 nucleotides: TGTGCCAGCTCTGGGACAGGCGATCAGCCCCAGCATTTT.

The chain links TRBV9 to TRBJ2-3, with TRBD1 matching over 7 bases. The junction had 3 bases not matched to a gene; V was cut back by 3 bases and J by 2 bases. CDR1 SGDLS and CDR2 YYNGEE come from the germline V gene. This CDR3 region has 14 residues. The CDR3: CASSAQGITDTQYF. The CDR3 DNA sequence: TGTGCCAGCAGCGCACAGGGGATCACAGATACGCAGTATTTT.